This T cell receptor (beta chain) was captured in a study of Graves' ophthalmopathy and Graves' hyperthyroidism. Germline loops: CDR1 SNHLY, CDR2 FYNNEI. Between the trimmed V and J ends, which lost 3 bases and 0 bases, there was a span of 12 bases. The CDR3 loop spans 16 amino acids. RNA transcripts were the template, and TCR beta CDR3 regions were amplified from them. Second-round multiplex PCR came after a first-round RT-PCR that employed HTBI primers. TCRdb reprocessed the multiplex PCR reads with MiXCR, giving one entry per CDR3 protein. The sample has over 450,000 distinct CDR3 sequences; under 15% are singletons. Ten or more counts support this clonotype. Ophthalmopathy in the donors was of moderate-to-severe activity, with CAS ≥3, NOSPECS ≥4 and duration under 3 months.

The chain carries TRBV2 and TRBJ1-3; D is uncertain. This clonotype was obtained from a woman under 40 with Graves' ophthalmopathy. The sample comprised blood. Here the CDR3 DNA reads TGTGCCAGCAGTGACCCAGGATCCGTCTCTGGAAACACCATATATTTT. Its translation is CASSDPGSVSGNTIYF.